The 21 T cell receptor beta chains presented below share a single source sample, sequenced in a study of T cells in women clearing cervical HPV infection. Repertoires were generated with immunoSEQ multiplex PCR, while TCRdb's copy carries only in-frame clones and drops some. Across tens of thousands of clones, the top ten clones capture 1.5% to 2% of the sample. Sequencing input: blood buffy coat. Receptors were obtained from a woman aged 18-69 years with a cervical HPV16 infection that either progressed to CIN3+ or cleared (not recorded which).

Points on this clone: The CDR3 goes on 3 residues after the read ends, and that part is filled in from the germline J gene. The V gene is TRBV14, the J gene TRBJ2-5; D gene unclear. The V end was cut by 1 base, the J end by 2 bases, with 5 bases between. The CDR3 length is 13 residues. CDR1 and CDR2 (germline): SGHDN, FVKESK. The CDR3 bases that were read are TGTGCCAGCAGCCAAGCGTTACAAGAGACC. This translates into CASSQALQET. The whole CDR3 protein is CASSQALQETQYF.

For this clone: The CDR3 is cut off 3 residues early in the read; its end comes from the germline J gene. The chain recombines TRBV29-1 with TRBJ1-1; TRBD1 is a possible D gene (5 bases). From germline, CDR1 is SQVTM and CDR2 ANQGSEA. CDR3 size: 12 residues. Trimming removed 3 bases from V and 4 bases from J, with 9 bases in between. The part of the CDR3 DNA that was read is TGCAGCGTTGACCACGGGGGCACTGAA. Translation: CSVDHGGTE. The CDR3 reads in full as CSVDHGGTEAFF.

On this clone: The missing CDR3 end, 3 residues past where the read stops, is filled in from the germline J gene. This chain links TRBV12-3 or TRBV12-4 with TRBJ2-5; the D gene is possibly TRBD1 (8 bases). The V gene lost 9 bases and the J gene lost 4 bases, with 12 bases spanning the gap. CDR3 length: 12 amino acids. Incomplete CDR3 DNA: TGTGCCAGTACAGGGGGGGCAGAGACC. Translated, it gives CASTGGAET. The complete CDR3 sequence is CASTGGAETQYF.

For this clone: The read ends 3 residues early relative to the CDR3; the germline J gene fills the gap. The rearrangement uses TRBV20-1 and TRBJ2-1; the match to TRBD2 covers 8 bases. In germline, CDR1 is DFQATT, CDR2 SNEGSKA (reference sequence). The CDR3 totals 16 residues. The ends lost 0 bases at V and 3 bases at J; junction bases unmatched: 7. The CDR3 protein is CSARDRGSGVYNEQFF. The part of the CDR3 DNA that was read is TGCAGTGCTAGAGATCGGGGTAGCGGGGTCTACAATGAG.

Details on this clone: The read terminates 3 residues ahead of where the CDR3 ends, so the germline J gene completes it. The chain carries TRBV5-1 and TRBJ2-1; TRBD2 aligns across 12 bases. The CDR3 sequence is 16 residues long. Germline V gene sequence: CDR1 SGHRS, CDR2 YFSETQ. Germline trimming cut 4 bases from V and 1 base from J; bases unmatched to any gene: 3. This CDR3 is CASSETSGRSYNEQFF. CDR3 DNA, as far as it was read: TGCGCCAGCAGCGAAACTAGCGGGAGGTCCTACAATGAG.

Remarks on this clone: The DNA ends 3 residues before the CDR3 does, and the rest of the CDR3 is filled in from the germline J gene. This rearrangement joins TRBV28 to TRBJ2-7; TRBD2 aligns across 7 bases. The CDR3 runs 15 residues. The germline V gene has CDR1 MDHEN and CDR2 SYDVKM. Losses at the gene ends were 2 bases for V and 0 bases for J; bases not matched to a gene: 4. Incomplete CDR3 DNA: TGTGCCAGCAGTTTAGCGGGGGTTAGCTCCTACGAG. It encodes CASSLAGVSSYE. The full CDR3 protein reads CASSLAGVSSYEQYF. Full variable domain (remainder filled in from reference TRBV28 and TRBJ2-7): DVKVTQSSRYLVKRTGEKVFLECVQDMDHENMFWYRQDPGLGLRLIYFSYDVKMKEKGDIPEGYSVSREKKERFSLILESASTNQTSMYLCASSLAGVSSYEQYFGPGTRLTVT.

Notes on this clone: Read data end 3 residues before the CDR3 end; the end is taken from the germline J gene. V is TRBV2 and J is TRBJ2-3, with TRBD2 matching 10 bases. CDR3 length equals 14 residues. The ends lost 5 bases at V and 1 base at J; junction bases unmatched: 0. Germline V CDR1 and CDR2: SNHLY, FYNNEI. The CDR3 bases that were read are TGTGCCAGCAGTACTAGCGGGGGCACAGATACG. Translation: CASSTSGGTDT. The CDR3 as a whole reads CASSTSGGTDTQYF.

A note on this clone: The CDR3 goes on 3 residues after the read ends, and that part is filled in from the germline J gene. The J gene is TRBJ2-3, the V gene TRBV19; no clear D gene. The CDR3 covers 14 residues. Germline V lookup: CDR1 LNHDA, CDR2 SQIVND (reference sequence). Trimming left V 7 bases short and J 6 bases short, with 17 bases between. The covered CDR3 bases are TGTGCCAGTAAATGGAGTACCGACTTTGATACG. Translated: CASKWSTDFDT. The entire CDR3 reads CASKWSTDFDTQYF.

Comments on this clone: The read ends 3 residues before the CDR3 terminus; that terminus is restored from the germline J gene. The J gene is TRBJ2-2, the V gene TRBV5-1, with D possibly being TRBD2 (6 bases). Trimming removed 3 bases from V and 2 bases from J, with 11 bases in between. This CDR3 region has 15 residues. Germline lookup yields CDR1 SGHRS and CDR2 YFSETQ. The sequenced CDR3 bases are TGCGCCAGCAGCTACGGGACTTCCAACACCGGGGAG. Residues: CASSYGTSNTGE. The CDR3 as a whole reads CASSYGTSNTGELFF.

On this clone: The read ends 3 residues early relative to the CDR3; the germline J gene fills the gap. This chain links TRBV7-2 with TRBJ2-7, with D tentatively TRBD1 (6 bases). Germline V lookup: CDR1 SGHTA, CDR2 FQGNSA. V was shortened by 5 bases and J by 3 bases, with 11 bases between the two germline ends. The CDR3 totals 13 residues. Here the CDR3 reads CASSNRGGYEQYF. CDR3 bases read: TGTGCCAGCAGCAACCGAGGGGGCTACGAG. The full variable domain, in which reference TRBV7-2 and TRBJ2-7 provide the parts outside the CDR3, is GAGVSQSPSNKVTEKGKDVELRCDPISGHTALYWYRQSLGQGLEFLIYFQGNSAPDKSGLPSDRFSAERTGGSVSTLTIQRTQQEDSAVYLCASSNRGGYEQYFGPGTRLTVT.

Points on this clone: The read falls 3 residues short of the CDR3 end, and the missing part is taken from the germline J gene. V usage is TRBV7-2 and J usage is TRBJ2-7, with D possibly TRBD1 on 5 matching bases. V was cut by 5 bases and J by 4 bases, with 18 bases left in between. The CDR3 is made up of 15 amino acids. Germline values: CDR1 SGHTA, CDR2 FQGNSA. CDR3 DNA, as far as it was read: TGTGCCAGCAGCCATGGGTTAGGGGCCCGTTACGAG. Translation: CASSHGLGARYE. Given in full, the CDR3 is CASSHGLGARYEQYF.

On this clone: Read sequence stops 3 residues before the CDR3 end, and the germline J gene provides the missing end. The chain carries TRBV19 and TRBJ2-1; 8 bases fit TRBD1. This CDR3 has 14 residues. V dropped 11 bases and J dropped 2; count of bases not matched to a gene: 8. Germline V lookup: CDR1 LNHDA, CDR2 SQIVND (reference sequence). Incomplete CDR3 DNA: TGTGCCTCAAGGACAGGGAACGCCTACAATGAG. Its protein product is CASRTGNAYNE. The full-length CDR3 reads as CASRTGNAYNEQFF. The whole variable domain, remainder taken from reference TRBV19 and TRBJ2-1, is DGGITQSPKYLFRKEGQNVTLSCEQNLNHDAMYWYRQDPGQGLRLIYYSQIVNDFQKGDIAEGYSVSREKKESFPLTVTSAQKNPTAFYLCASRTGNAYNEQFFGPGTRLTVL.

Comment on this clone: Other DNA sequences from this sample encode an identical CDR3 as well. The chain's CDR3 is CAWSSLGGSAGNTIYF. The CDR3 bases that were read are TGTGCCTGGAGTTCCTTAGGGGGAAGTGCAGGAAACACC. The V and J genes are TRBV30 and TRBJ1-3, with a weak D call TRBD1 (6 bases). Sequencing ends 3 residues short of the CDR3 end; the germline J gene provides the rest. Between the trimmed V and J ends, which lost 2 bases and 4 bases, there was a span of 18 bases. This CDR3 is built from 16 residues. CDR1 and CDR2 (germline): GTSNPN, SVGIG (reference sequence).

Concerning this clone: With the read ending 3 residues before the CDR3 end, the germline J gene is used to fill in that end. J is TRBJ2-1 and V is TRBV5-1; 9 nucleotides line up with TRBD2. Germline trimming cut 1 base from V and 0 bases from J; bases unmatched to any gene: 2. Germline CDR1 SGHRS, CDR2 YFSETQ. The CDR3 spans 16 residues. CDR3 DNA, as far as it was read: TGCGCCAGCAGCTTGAGGCGGGGGGGCTCCTACAATGAG. It specifies CASSLRRGGSYNE. The whole CDR3 protein reads CASSLRRGGSYNEQFF.

Concerning this clone itself: The DNA ends 3 residues before the CDR3 does, and the rest of the CDR3 is filled in from the germline J gene. J is TRBJ2-3 and V is TRBV5-1, with 12 bases matching TRBD1. Germline CDR1 and CDR2: SGHRS and YFSETQ. CDR3 length equals 16 residues. V lost 0 bases to trimming and J lost 4 bases; unmatched junction nucleotides: 3. CDR3: CASSLGDRGRADTQYF. The part of the CDR3 DNA that was read is TGCGCCAGCAGCTTGGGGGACAGGGGGCGAGCAGATACG.

With regard to this clone: Sequencing ends 3 residues short of the CDR3 end; the germline J gene provides the rest. V and J are TRBV7-3 and TRBJ2-3; TRBD2 matches 8 bases. J was trimmed by 4 bases and V by 0 bases; bases with no gene match: 3. The CDR3 covers 15 residues. CDR1 and CDR2 from the germline V gene are SGHTA and FQGTGA. CDR3: CASSLTAGESDTQYF. The covered CDR3 bases are TGTGCCAGCAGCTTAACAGCGGGAGAATCAGATACG.

In regard to this clone: An end of the junction differs from the germline gene, which may be a read error. The same CDR3 can be traced to other DNA sequences in this sample. Incomplete CDR3 DNA: TGTGCCAGCAGCGAAGGTACTAGCCAAGAGACC. Encoded protein: CASSEGTSQET. The complete CDR3 sequence is CASSEGTSQETQYF. The chain links TRBV2 to TRBJ2-5, with D tentatively TRBD2 (5 bases). The read stops 3 residues short of the end of the CDR3; the missing end is completed from the germline J gene. CDR3 length equals 14 residues. CDR1 SNHLY and CDR2 FYNNEI come from the germline V gene.

Turning to this clone: The read terminates 3 residues ahead of where the CDR3 ends, so the germline J gene completes it. V is TRBV7-9 and J is TRBJ2-2, with a weak D call TRBD1 (5 bases). This CDR3 is 15 amino acids long. Germline CDR1 SEHNR, CDR2 FQNEAQ (reference sequence). The CDR3 spells CASSLGEAGANVLFF. CDR3 bases read: TGTGCCAGCAGCTTAGGGGAAGCTGGGGCCAACGTG.

To note about this clone: The read gets to within 3 residues of the CDR3 end, and the germline J gene fills in the rest. The chain employs TRBV20-1 and TRBJ1-4; tentatively, D is TRBD1 (5 bases). The CDR3 covers 15 residues. With 1 base removed from V and 3 bases from J, the gap between germline ends came to 12 bases. CDR1 DFQATT and CDR2 SNEGSKA come from the germline V gene (reference sequence). The covered CDR3 bases are TGCAGTGCTAGAGGGGGCTGGGGGGCTAATGAAAAA. This sequence encodes CSARGGWGANEK. The whole CDR3 region reads CSARGGWGANEKLFF.

With respect to this clone: The CDR3 extends 3 residues past the end of the read, so its final part is completed from the germline J gene. V and J are TRBV7-2 and TRBJ2-7, with no clear D. CDR1 is SGHTA and CDR2 is FQGNSA in the germline V gene. There are 14 residues in the CDR3. V lost 5 bases, J lost 2 bases, and 13 bases lay in between. The CDR3 sequence is CASSGSPFPYEQYF. The sequenced part of the CDR3 DNA is TGTGCCAGCAGCGGTAGCCCTTTTCCCTACGAG.

For this clone: From the germline J gene comes the end of the CDR3, since the read stops 3 residues before it. The V call is TRBV4-1, the J call TRBJ1-4, with TRBD1 matching 8 bases. The V segment lost 2 bases and the J segment 6 bases; nucleotides outside the gene matches: 2. Germline CDR1 is MGHRA and CDR2 is YSYEKL. CDR3 size: 14 residues. CDR3 protein: CASSQQGADEKLFF. The CDR3 DNA, read in part, is TGCGCCAGCAGCCAACAGGGGGCTGATGAAAAA.